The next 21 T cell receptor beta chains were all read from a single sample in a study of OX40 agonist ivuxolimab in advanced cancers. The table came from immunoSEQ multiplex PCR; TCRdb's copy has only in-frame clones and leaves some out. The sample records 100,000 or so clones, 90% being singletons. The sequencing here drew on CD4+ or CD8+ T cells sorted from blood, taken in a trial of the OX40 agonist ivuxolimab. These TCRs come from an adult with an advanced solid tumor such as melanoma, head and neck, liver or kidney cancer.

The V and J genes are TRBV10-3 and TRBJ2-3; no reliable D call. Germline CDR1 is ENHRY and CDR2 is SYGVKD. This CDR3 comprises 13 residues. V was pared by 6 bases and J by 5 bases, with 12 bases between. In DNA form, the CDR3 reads TGTGCCATCAGCTTAGCCCTGAGAGATACGCAGTATTTT. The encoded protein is CAISLALRDTQYF.

The CDR3 DNA reads TGCGCCAGCGGGAAGGGGACAGGGATGGAGACCCAGTACTTC. Translation: CASGKGTGMETQYF. V is TRBV5-1 and J is TRBJ2-5; 9 positions match TRBD1. Trimming cost V 7 bases and J 5 bases; bases outside gene matches: 9. The CDR3 runs 14 residues. Germline V gene data show CDR1 as SGHRS and CDR2 as YFSETQ.

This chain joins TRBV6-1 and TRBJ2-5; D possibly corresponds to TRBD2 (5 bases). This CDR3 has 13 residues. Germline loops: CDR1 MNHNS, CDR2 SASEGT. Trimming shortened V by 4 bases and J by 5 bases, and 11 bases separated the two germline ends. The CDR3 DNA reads TGTGCCAGCAGTGTAACGGGAAGGGAGACCCAGTACTTC. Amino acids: CASSVTGRETQYF.

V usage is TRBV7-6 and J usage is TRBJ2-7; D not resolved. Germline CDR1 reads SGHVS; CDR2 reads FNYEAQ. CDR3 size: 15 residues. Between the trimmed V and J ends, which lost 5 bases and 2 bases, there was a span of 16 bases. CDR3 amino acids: CASSPTPDTTYEQYF. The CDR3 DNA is TGTGCCAGCAGCCCTACCCCAGACACGACCTACGAGCAGTACTTC. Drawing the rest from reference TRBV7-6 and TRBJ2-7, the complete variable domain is GAGVSQSPRYKVTKRGQDVALRCDPISGHVSLYWYRQALGQGPEFLTYFNYEAQQDKSGLPNDRFSAERPEGSISTLTIQRTEQRDSAMYRCASSPTPDTTYEQYFGPGTRLTVT.

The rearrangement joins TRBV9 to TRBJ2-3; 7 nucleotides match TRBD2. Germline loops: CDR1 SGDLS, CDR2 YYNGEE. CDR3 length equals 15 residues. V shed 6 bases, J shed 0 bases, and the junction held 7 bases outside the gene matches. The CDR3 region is CASTSSGISTDTQYF. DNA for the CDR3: TGTGCCAGCACCTCGAGCGGGATTAGCACAGATACGCAGTATTTT.

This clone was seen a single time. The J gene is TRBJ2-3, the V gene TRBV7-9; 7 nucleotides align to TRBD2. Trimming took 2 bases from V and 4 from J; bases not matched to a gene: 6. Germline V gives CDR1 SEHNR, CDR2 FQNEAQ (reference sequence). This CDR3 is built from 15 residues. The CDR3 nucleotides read TGTGCCAGCAGCTTATTCGCGGGAGTAGCAGATACGCAGTATTTT. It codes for CASSLFAGVADTQYF.

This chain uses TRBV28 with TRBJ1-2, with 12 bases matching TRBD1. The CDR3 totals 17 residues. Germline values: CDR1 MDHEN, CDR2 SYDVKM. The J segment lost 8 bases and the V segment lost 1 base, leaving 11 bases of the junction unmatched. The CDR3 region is CASSLSGTGGRGYGYTF. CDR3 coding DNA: TGTGCCAGCAGTTTATCCGGGACAGGGGGCAGGGGTTACGGCTACACCTTC.

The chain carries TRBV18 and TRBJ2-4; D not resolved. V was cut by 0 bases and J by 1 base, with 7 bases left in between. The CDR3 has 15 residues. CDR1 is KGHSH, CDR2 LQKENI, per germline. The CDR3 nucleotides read TGTGCCAGCTCACCACCTTCCGTGGCCAAAAACATTCAGTACTTC. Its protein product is CASSPPSVAKNIQYF.

The CDR3 sequence: CASSYSHQGGGKTQYF. The CDR3 region has the DNA TGTGCCAGCAGTTACTCTCATCAGGGGGGCGGAAAGACCCAGTACTTC. This chain links TRBV6-5 with TRBJ2-5; TRBD1 is a possible D gene (7 bases). The V and J ends lost 0 bases and 6 bases respectively, with 17 bases between them. Germline V lookup: CDR1 MNHEY, CDR2 SVGAGI. The CDR3 consists of 16 residues.

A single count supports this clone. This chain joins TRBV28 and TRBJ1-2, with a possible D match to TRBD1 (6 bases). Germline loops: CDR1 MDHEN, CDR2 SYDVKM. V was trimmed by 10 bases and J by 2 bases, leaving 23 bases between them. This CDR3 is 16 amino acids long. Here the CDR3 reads CATMGQPAAINYGYTF. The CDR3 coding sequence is TGTGCCACCATGGGACAACCGGCAGCGATCAACTATGGCTACACCTTC.

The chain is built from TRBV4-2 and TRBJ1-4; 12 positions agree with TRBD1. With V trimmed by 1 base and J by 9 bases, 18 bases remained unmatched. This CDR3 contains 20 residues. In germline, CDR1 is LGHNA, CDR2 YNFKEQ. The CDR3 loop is CASSQAPTGTGGAEGKKLFF. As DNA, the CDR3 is TGTGCCAGCAGCCAAGCCCCTACCGGGACAGGGGGCGCAGAAGGAAAAAAACTGTTTTTT.

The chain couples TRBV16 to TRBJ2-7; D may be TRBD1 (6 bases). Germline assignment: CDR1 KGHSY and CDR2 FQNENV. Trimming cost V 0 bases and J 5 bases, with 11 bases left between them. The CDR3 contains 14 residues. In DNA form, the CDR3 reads TGTGCCAGCAGCCAATCGAGTCAGGGGAACGAGCAGTACTTC. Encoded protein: CASSQSSQGNEQYF.

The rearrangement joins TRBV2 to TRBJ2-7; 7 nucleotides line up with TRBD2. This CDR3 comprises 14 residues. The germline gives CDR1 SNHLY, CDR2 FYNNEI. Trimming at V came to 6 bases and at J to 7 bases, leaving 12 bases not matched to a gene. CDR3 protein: CASRSSSGTGEQYF. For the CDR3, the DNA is TGTGCCAGCAGGTCGTCCAGCGGGACGGGTGAGCAGTACTTC.

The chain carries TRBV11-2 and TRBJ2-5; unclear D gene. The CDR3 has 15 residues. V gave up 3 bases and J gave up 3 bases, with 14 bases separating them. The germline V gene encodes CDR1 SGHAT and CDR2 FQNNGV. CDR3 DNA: TGTGCCAGCAGCTTTCTCCAAGGCCCGGAAGAGACCCAGTACTTC. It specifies CASSFLQGPEETQYF. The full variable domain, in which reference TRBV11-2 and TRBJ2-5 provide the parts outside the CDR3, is EAGVAQSPRYKIIEKRQSVAFWCNPISGHATLYWYQQILGQGPKLLIQFQNNGVVDDSQLPKDRFSAERLKGVDSTLKIQPAKLEDSAVYLCASSFLQGPEETQYFGPGTRLLVL.

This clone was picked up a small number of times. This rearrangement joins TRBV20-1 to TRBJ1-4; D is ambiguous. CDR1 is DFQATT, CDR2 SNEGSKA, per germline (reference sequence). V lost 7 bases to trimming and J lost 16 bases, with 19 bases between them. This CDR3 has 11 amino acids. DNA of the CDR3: TGCAGTGTCACTCAAGGGAGGCGTTCGTTTTTT. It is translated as CSVTQGRRSFF.

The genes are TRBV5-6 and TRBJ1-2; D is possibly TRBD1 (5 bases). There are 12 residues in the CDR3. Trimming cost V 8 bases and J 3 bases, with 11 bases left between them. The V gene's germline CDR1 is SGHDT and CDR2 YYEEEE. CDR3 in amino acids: CASGALDYGYTF. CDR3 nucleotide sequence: TGTGCCAGTGGGGCGTTGGACTATGGCTACACCTTC.

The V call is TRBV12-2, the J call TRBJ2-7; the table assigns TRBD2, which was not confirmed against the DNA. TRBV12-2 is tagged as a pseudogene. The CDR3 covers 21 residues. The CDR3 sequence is CASRLAKETSGTKNDSYEQYF. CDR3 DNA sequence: TGTGCAAGTCGCTTAGCGAAGGAGACTAGCGGGACTAAAAACGACTCCTACGAGCAGTACTTC.

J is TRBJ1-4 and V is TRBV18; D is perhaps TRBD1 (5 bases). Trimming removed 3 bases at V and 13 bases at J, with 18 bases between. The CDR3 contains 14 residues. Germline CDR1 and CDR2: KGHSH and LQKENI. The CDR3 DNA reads TGTGCCAGCTCACCTCAAGACGGGGCTCGGCGACTGTTTTTT. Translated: CASSPQDGARRLFF.

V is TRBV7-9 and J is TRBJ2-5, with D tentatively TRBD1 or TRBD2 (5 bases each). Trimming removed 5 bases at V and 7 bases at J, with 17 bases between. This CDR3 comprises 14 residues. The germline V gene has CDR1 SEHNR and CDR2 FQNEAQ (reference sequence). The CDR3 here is CASSQGKGVGTQYF. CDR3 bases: TGTGCCAGCAGCCAGGGCAAGGGAGTCGGGACCCAGTACTTC. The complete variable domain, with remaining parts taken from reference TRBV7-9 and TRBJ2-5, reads DTGVSQNPRHKITKRGQNVTFRCDPISEHNRLYWYRQTLGQGPEFLTYFQNEAQLEKSRLLSDRFSAERPKGSFSTLEIQRTEQGDSAMYLCASSQGKGVGTQYFGPGTRLLVL.

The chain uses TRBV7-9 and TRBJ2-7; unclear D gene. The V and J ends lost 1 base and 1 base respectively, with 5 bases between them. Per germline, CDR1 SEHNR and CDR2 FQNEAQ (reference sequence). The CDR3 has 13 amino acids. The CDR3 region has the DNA TGTGCCAGCAGCTTAGGAAGGTCCTACGAGCAGTACTTC. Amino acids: CASSLGRSYEQYF.

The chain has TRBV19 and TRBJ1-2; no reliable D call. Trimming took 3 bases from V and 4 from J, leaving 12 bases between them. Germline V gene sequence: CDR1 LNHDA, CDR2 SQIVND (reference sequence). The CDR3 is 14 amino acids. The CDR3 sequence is CASSMVPEAYGYTF. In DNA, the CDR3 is TGTGCCAGTAGTATGGTCCCAGAAGCCTATGGCTACACCTTC.